This T cell receptor beta chain emerged from a study of Ad26.COV2.S vaccination and SARS-CoV-2 variants. This CDR3 has 15 residues. V gave up 6 bases and J gave up 7 bases, with 21 bases separating them. Germline V gene data show CDR1 as MDHEN and CDR2 as SYDVKM. Assay: immunoSEQ multiplex PCR; the TCRdb copy retains only in-frame clones and omits some. The sample has 330,000 or so clones; around 90% are singletons. Broader study findings: The placebo group had lower spike-specific TCR breadth than the vaccine recipients did. It is possible that the TCR breadth and depth analyses underestimated the total T cell responses.

Noted treatment: about 20 received Ad26.COV2.S at low or high dose, single or two shots; several received placebo; per-sample allocation not given. Samples came from day 63 after the first vaccine or placebo injection. Wuhan-strain spike was delivered by a replication-incompetent Ad26 vector. Turning to this clone: Its target is not known.

Sequencing used peripheral blood, obtained in a trial of Ad26.COV2.S vaccine versus placebo. This chain connects TRBV28 to TRBJ1-1; D not resolved. This sequence was found in a person between 18 and 60 years old who received the Ad26.COV2.S COVID-19 vaccine or a placebo. The CDR3 here is CASRRRGSGYGEAFF. The CDR3 DNA reads as TGTGCCAGCAGGCGCCGTGGTTCGGGGTATGGTGAAGCTTTCTTT.